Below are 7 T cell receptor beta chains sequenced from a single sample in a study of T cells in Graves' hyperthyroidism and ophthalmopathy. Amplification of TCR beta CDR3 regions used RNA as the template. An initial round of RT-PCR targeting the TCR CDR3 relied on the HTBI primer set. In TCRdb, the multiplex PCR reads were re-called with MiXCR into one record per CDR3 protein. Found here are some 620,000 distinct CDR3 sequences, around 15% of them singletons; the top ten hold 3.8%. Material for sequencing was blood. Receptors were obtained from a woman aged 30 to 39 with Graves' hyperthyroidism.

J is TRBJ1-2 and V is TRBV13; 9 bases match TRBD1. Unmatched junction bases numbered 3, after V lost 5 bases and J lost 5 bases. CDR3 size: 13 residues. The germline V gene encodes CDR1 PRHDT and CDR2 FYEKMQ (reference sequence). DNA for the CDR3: TGTGCCAGCAGCAACAGGGGGCCTTATGGCTACACCTTC. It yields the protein CASSNRGPYGYTF. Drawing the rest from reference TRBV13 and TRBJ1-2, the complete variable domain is AAGVIQSPRHLIKEKRETATLKCYPIPRHDTVYWYQQGPGQDPQFLISFYEKMQSDKGSIPDRFSAQQFSDYHSELNMSSLELGDSALYFCASSNRGPYGYTFGSGTRLTVV.

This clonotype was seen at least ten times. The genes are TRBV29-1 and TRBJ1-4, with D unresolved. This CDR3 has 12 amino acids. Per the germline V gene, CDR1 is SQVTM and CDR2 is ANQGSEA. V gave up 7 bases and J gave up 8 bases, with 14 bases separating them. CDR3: CSALGLGEKLFF. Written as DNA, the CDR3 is TGCAGCGCCTTGGGTCTGGGCGAAAAACTGTTTTTT. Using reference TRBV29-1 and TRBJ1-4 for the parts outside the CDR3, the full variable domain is SAVISQKPSRDICQRGTSLTIQCQVDSQVTMMFWYRQQPGQSLTLIATANQGSEATYESGFVIDKFPISRPNLTFSTLTVSNMSPEDSSIYLCSALGLGEKLFFGSGTQLSVL.

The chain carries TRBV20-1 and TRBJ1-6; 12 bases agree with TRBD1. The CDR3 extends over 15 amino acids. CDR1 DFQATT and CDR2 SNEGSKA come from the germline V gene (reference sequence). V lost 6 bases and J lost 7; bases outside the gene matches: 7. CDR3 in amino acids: CSALGTGGSNSPLHF. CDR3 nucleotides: TGCAGTGCCCTCGGGACAGGGGGCTCGAATTCACCCCTCCACTTT.

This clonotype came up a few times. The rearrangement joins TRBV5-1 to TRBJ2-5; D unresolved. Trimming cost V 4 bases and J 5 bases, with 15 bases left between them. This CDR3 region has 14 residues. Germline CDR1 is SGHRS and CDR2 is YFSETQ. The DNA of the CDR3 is TGCGCCAGCAGCCACTACGGACGCGAGGAGACCCAGTACTTC. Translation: CASSHYGREETQYF.

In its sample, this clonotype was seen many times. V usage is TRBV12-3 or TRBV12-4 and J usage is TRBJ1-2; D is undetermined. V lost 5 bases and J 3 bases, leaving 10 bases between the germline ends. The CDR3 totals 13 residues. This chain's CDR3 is CASSKPGHYGYTF. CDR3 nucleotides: TGTGCCAGCAGTAAGCCCGGGCACTATGGCTACACCTTC.

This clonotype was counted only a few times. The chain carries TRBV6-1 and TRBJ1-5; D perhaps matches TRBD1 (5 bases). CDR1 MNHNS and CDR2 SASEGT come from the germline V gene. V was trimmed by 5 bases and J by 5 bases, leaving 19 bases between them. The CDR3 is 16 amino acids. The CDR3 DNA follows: TGTGCCAGCAGTTCTCCTGGGACCCCTGGATATCAGCCCCAGCATTTT. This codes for CASSSPGTPGYQPQHF.

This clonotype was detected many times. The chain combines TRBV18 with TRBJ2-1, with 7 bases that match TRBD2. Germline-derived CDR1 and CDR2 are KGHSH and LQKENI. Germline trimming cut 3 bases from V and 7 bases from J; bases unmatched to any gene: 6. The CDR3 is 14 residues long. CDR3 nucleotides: TGTGCCAGCTCACCCCTGGGAGGGGAGAATGAGCAGTTCTTC. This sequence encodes CASSPLGGENEQFF. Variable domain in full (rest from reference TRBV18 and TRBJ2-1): NAGVMQNPRHLVRRRGQEARLRCSPMKGHSHVYWYRQLPEEGLKFMVYLQKENIIDESGMPKERFSAEFPKEGPSILRIQQVVRGDSAAYFCASSPLGGENEQFFGPGTRLTVL.